This T cell receptor (beta chain) was recorded in a study of T-cell memory formation after mild COVID-19. Study-level findings and limits: Contracting clones from day 15 to 85 showed balanced CD4/CD8; later expanders favored CD4+. Second-wave clones that peaked on day 37 lacked confirmed SARS-CoV-2 specificity.

With constant-segment primers, 5'RACE yielded cDNA libraries of TCR alpha and TCR beta that carried sample barcodes and UMIs. TCRdb passed the 5' RACE reads through MiXCR, listing each CDR3 protein once. Among about 320,000 distinct CDR3 sequences listed, approximately 14% were seen once. Per germline, CDR1 MDHEN and CDR2 SYDVKM. The CDR3 sequence is 12 residues long. The V end lost 7 bases, the J end lost 8 bases, and 14 bases lay between the germline ends. The table lists this clonotype with many counts. What it recognizes is unknown. This TCR derives from a man younger than 35 who had mild COVID-19 (a few samples of this study predate the infection). Cell type and time point are not known. The chain combines TRBV28 with TRBJ1-1, with a tentative D call TRBD1 (6 bases). Sequencing was performed on PBMCs or a T cell subset sorted from them (not recorded which). The CDR3 loop reads CASISPGGEAFF. For the CDR3, the DNA is TGTGCCAGCATCTCACCGGGGGGCGAAGCTTTCTTT.